One and the same sample provided the 14 T cell receptor beta chains below, sequenced in a study of T cell repertoires in cytomegalovirus infection. No antigen has been assigned to these receptors. TCRdb analysed the reads with MiXCR anew, one entry per CDR3 protein. The sample carries approximately 300,000 distinct CDR3 sequences, 25% recorded once. Sequences were derived from cultured PBMCs, sampled from culture after CMV antigen stimulation. The receptors were gathered from a human donor in good health (CMV status not recorded). Some clones in this sample may be carry-over from other donors' samples.

CDR3 coding DNA: TGTGCCAGCAGGCAGCCGTTGACTAGCGGAACAGATACGCAGTATTTT. Translated: CASRQPLTSGTDTQYF. The chain joins TRBV7-2 to TRBJ2-3; 9 nucleotides agree with TRBD2. With 6 bases clipped from V and 3 bases from J, the junction kept 10 bases outside the gene matches. Germline CDR1 SGHTA, CDR2 FQGNSA. This CDR3 is built from 16 residues.

The chain combines TRBV19 with TRBJ2-3; 8 nucleotides agree with TRBD1. Per the germline V gene, CDR1 is LNHDA and CDR2 is SQIVND (reference sequence). Trimming removed 4 bases from V and 7 bases from J; junction bases left unmatched: 7. This CDR3 has 14 residues. CDR3: CASSTGQGLYTQYF. As DNA, the CDR3 is TGTGCCAGTAGTACTGGACAGGGCCTTTATACGCAGTATTTT.

The rearrangement joins TRBV5-1 to TRBJ2-7; D may be TRBD2 (5 bases). Between the trimmed V and J ends, which lost 1 base and 6 bases, there was a span of 11 bases. The CDR3 totals 13 residues. CDR1 is SGHRS and CDR2 is YFSETQ in the germline V gene. DNA for the CDR3: TGCGCCAGCAGCTTGAACGAGGGTAGCGAGCAGTACGTC. It specifies CASSLNEGSEQYV.

This clonotype was seen a few times. The V and J genes are TRBV7-9 and TRBJ2-1; D ambiguous. Germline V gene data show CDR1 as SEHNR and CDR2 as FQNEAQ (reference sequence). Between the trimmed V and J ends, which lost 1 base and 5 bases, there was a span of 9 bases. The CDR3 length is 14 residues. The CDR3 is CASSLGRTDNEQFF. The DNA for the CDR3 is TGTGCCAGCAGCTTAGGTCGGACCGACAATGAGCAGTTCTTC.

Many counts were recorded for this clonotype. This chain connects TRBV7-2 to TRBJ1-1; D unclear. The CDR3 runs to 16 residues. Trimming cost V 5 bases and J 1 base, with 17 bases left between them. Germline V lookup: CDR1 SGHTA, CDR2 FQGNSA. DNA of the CDR3: TGTGCCAGCAGCCAACAAGCTTTACGGAGGAACACTGAAGCTTTCTTT. Translating it yields CASSQQALRRNTEAFF.

The table lists this clonotype with many counts. The chain links TRBV7-2 to TRBJ2-3; no reliable D call. In germline, CDR1 is SGHTA, CDR2 FQGNSA. The V end was cut by 2 bases, the J end by 8 bases, with 14 bases between. The CDR3 sequence is 14 residues long. The CDR3 is CASSLPPGLATQYF. The CDR3 nucleotides are TGTGCCAGCAGCTTACCTCCGGGCCTGGCTACGCAGTATTTT.

This clonotype turned up a few times. As DNA, the CDR3 is TGTGCCAGCAGCATAGCATCCGGGGAGCTGTTTTTT. Residues: CASSIASGELFF. The chain uses TRBV2 and TRBJ2-2; D is undetermined. V was pared by 6 bases and J by 6 bases, with 8 bases between. The CDR3 covers 12 residues. CDR1 and CDR2 from the germline V gene are SNHLY and FYNNEI.

V usage is TRBV20-1 and J usage is TRBJ1-1, with D possibly matching TRBD1 (6 bases). The V end was cut by 0 bases, the J end by 1 base, with 9 bases between. This CDR3 has 14 amino acids. Germline V CDR1 and CDR2: DFQATT, SNEGSKA (reference sequence). The CDR3 reads CSARDSTGNTEAFF. CDR3 in DNA: TGCAGTGCTAGAGATTCGACAGGGAACACTGAAGCTTTCTTT.

This clonotype was recorded a few times. The genes are TRBV6-1 and TRBJ2-7; perhaps D is TRBD1 or TRBD2 (7 bases each). The CDR3 length is 14 residues. V was pared by 6 bases and J by 4 bases, with 16 bases between. The germline V gene encodes CDR1 MNHNS and CDR2 SASEGT. CDR3: CASREQGRAYEQYV. The DNA for the CDR3 is TGTGCCAGCAGGGAACAGGGGAGGGCGTACGAGCAGTACGTC.

The chain combines TRBV28 with TRBJ1-2; D is unclear. Per germline, CDR1 MDHEN and CDR2 SYDVKM. Trimming cost V 2 bases and J 4 bases, with 11 bases left between them. The CDR3 has 14 residues. CDR3 region: CASSLNSIGYGYTF. The CDR3 coding sequence is TGTGCCAGCAGTTTAAACAGTATAGGCTATGGCTACACCTTC.

The V and J genes are TRBV20-1 and TRBJ2-5, with D perhaps matching TRBD2 (6 bases). The ends were cut back, 3 bases at V and 9 bases at J, with 20 bases in the middle. The germline V gene has CDR1 DFQATT and CDR2 SNEGSKA (reference sequence). This CDR3 comprises 14 residues. CDR3 loop: CSASEPLVGEAQYF. CDR3 sequence (DNA): TGCAGTGCTAGTGAACCCCTCGTCGGGGAGGCCCAGTACTTC.

This clonotype was seen a handful of times. The chain joins TRBV9 to TRBJ2-5; D is possibly TRBD1 (5 bases). V lost 1 base, J lost 3 bases, and 7 bases lay in between. This CDR3 region has 13 residues. Per the germline V gene, CDR1 is SGDLS and CDR2 is YYNGEE. The CDR3 nucleotides are TGTGCCAGCAGCGTAACAGGAGAAGAGACCCAGTACTTC. It specifies CASSVTGEETQYF.

Many counts were recorded for this clonotype. The gene calls are TRBV7-3 and TRBJ2-7; the match to TRBD2 covers 13 bases. Per germline, CDR1 SGHTA and CDR2 FQGTGA. The CDR3 is 15 residues long. Trimming took 5 bases from V and 7 from J; bases not matched to a gene: 8. This CDR3 is CASSPGLAGVDEQYF. In nucleotides, the CDR3 is TGTGCCAGCAGCCCCGGACTAGCGGGAGTAGATGAGCAGTACTTC.

This clonotype appeared many times. V gene TRBV28 combines with J gene TRBJ2-3, with no clear D. Germline values: CDR1 MDHEN, CDR2 SYDVKM. Trimming removed 5 bases at V and 5 bases at J, with 11 bases between. This CDR3 is 13 amino acids long. The CDR3 reads CASSPPDEDTQYF. CDR3 sequence (DNA): TGTGCCAGCAGTCCCCCCGACGAAGATACGCAGTATTTT.